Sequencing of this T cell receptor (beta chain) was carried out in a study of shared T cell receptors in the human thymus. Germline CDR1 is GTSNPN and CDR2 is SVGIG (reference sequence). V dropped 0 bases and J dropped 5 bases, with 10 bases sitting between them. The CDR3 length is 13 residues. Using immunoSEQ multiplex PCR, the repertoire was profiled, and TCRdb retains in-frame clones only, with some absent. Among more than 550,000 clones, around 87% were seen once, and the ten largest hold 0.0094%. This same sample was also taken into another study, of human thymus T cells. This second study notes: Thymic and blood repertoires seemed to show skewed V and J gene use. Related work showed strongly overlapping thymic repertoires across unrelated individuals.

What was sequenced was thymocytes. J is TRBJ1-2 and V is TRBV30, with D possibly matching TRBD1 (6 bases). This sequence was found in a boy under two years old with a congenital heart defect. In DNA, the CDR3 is TGTGCCTGGAGTGTCTCAGGGGATTATGGCTACACCTTC. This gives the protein CAWSVSGDYGYTF.